This TCR beta chain was profiled in a study of type 1 and type 2 diabetes patients. Germline V CDR1 and CDR2: SGHTA, FQGNSA. With 3 bases removed from V and 2 bases from J, the gap between germline ends came to 11 bases. This CDR3 is 15 amino acids long. Study-level points and caveats: In CD4+ and CD8+ T cells, type 2 diabetes diversity exceeded type 1.

Amplification started from genomic DNA. The TCR beta CDR3 region was amplified using 30 forward and 13 reverse primers. TCRdb recomputed calls from the multiplex PCR reads with MiXCR, one row per CDR3 protein. The sample contains more than 250,000 distinct CDR3 sequences, roughly 44% of which appear only once. Peripheral blood, ten milliliters per participant, was collected. This clonotype has just a few counts. Its antigen is undetermined. The gene calls are TRBV7-2 and TRBJ1-3; a weak D match, TRBD1 (5 bases). Source material: peripheral blood mononuclear cells (PBMCs). This TCR was recovered from a man in his late teens or twenties with type 2 diabetes. DNA for the CDR3: TGTGCCAGCAGCTTTACGGGGGACCCTGGAAACACCATATATTTT. It codes for CASSFTGDPGNTIYF.